The next 21 T cell receptor beta chains were all read from a single sample in a study of identical twins. In TCRdb, the 5' RACE reads were re-called with MiXCR into one record per CDR3 protein. The repertoire consists of roughly 250,000 distinct CDR3 sequences, with roughly 7% occurring once and the leading ten covering more than 3%. In addition, the sample was reused for a study of yellow fever vaccine responses in identical twins.

Input material: memory (CD45RO+) T cells sorted from blood. All receptors come from a woman between 18 and 30 years old in good health.

In its sample, this clonotype was seen many times. This chain uses TRBV5-1 with TRBJ1-3, with TRBD1 matching 10 bases. CDR3 length: 18 amino acids. The junction had 10 bases not matched to a gene; V was cut back by 4 bases and J by 0 bases. Germline-derived CDR1 and CDR2 are SGHRS and YFSETQ. CDR3 protein: CASSQGQGLTYSGNTIYF. The CDR3 nucleotides read TGCGCCAGCAGCCAGGGACAGGGGTTAACTTACTCTGGAAACACCATATATTTT.

The rearrangement links TRBV14 to TRBJ1-1; D is possibly TRBD1 (6 bases). The CDR3 runs to 15 residues. V lost 3 bases to trimming and J lost 3 bases, with 14 bases between them. From germline, CDR1 is SGHDN and CDR2 FVKESK. The CDR3 nucleotides read TGTGCCAGCAGCCAGTATCAGGGGTTATACACTGAAGCTTTCTTT. It is translated as CASSQYQGLYTEAFF.

This clonotype has at least ten counts. This chain links TRBV18 with TRBJ2-7; D ambiguous. The CDR3 has 14 amino acids. In germline, CDR1 is KGHSH, CDR2 LQKENI. Trimming pared 3 bases from V and 1 base from J, leaving 10 bases between. The CDR3 coding sequence is TGTGCCAGCTCACCGATGGGCAGTTCCTACGAGCAGTACTTC. Protein product: CASSPMGSSYEQYF.

This clonotype appeared many times. The V call is TRBV12-3 or TRBV12-4, the J call TRBJ1-2; perhaps TRBD1 as D (6 bases). Trimming removed 5 bases at V and 8 bases at J, with 21 bases between. CDR3 length equals 15 residues. The CDR3 sequence is CASSAQPGQINGYTF. The CDR3 bases are TGTGCCAGCAGTGCCCAACCTGGACAGATCAACGGCTACACCTTC.

In nucleotides, the CDR3 is TGTGCCAGCAGCGCCGGGACAGGAGGTCTTAATGAGCAGTTCTTC. Translating it yields CASSAGTGGLNEQFF. The chain has TRBV5-6 and TRBJ2-1; 8 bases map to TRBD1. CDR1 SGHDT and CDR2 YYEEEE come from the germline V gene. The V segment lost 4 bases and the J segment 7 bases; nucleotides outside the gene matches: 10. The CDR3 totals 15 residues.

This clonotype was seen many times. The chain joins TRBV5-1 to TRBJ1-4; D is unresolved. Germline-derived CDR1 and CDR2 are SGHRS and YFSETQ. Trimming shortened V by 3 bases and J by 1 base, and 13 bases separated the two germline ends. The CDR3 runs to 16 residues. Here the CDR3 DNA reads TGCGCCAGCAGCTCGGGCCAACCGGGAACTAATGAAAAACTGTTTTTT. Protein: CASSSGQPGTNEKLFF.

This chain uses TRBV20-1 with TRBJ2-5; 8 positions agree with TRBD2. CDR3 size: 15 residues. The germline V gene has CDR1 DFQATT and CDR2 SNEGSKA (reference sequence). V gave up 2 bases and J gave up 7 bases; unmatched junction bases: 12. CDR3 loop: CSARSTWREVGTQYF. In DNA form, the CDR3 reads TGCAGTGCTAGATCAACTTGGCGGGAGGTGGGGACCCAGTACTTC.

This chain joins TRBV7-9 and TRBJ2-4; the D gene is possibly TRBD2 (5 bases). The germline V gene has CDR1 SEHNR and CDR2 FQNEAQ (reference sequence). Trimming took off 5 bases at V and 0 bases at J, with 8 bases between the two ends. The CDR3 sequence is 14 residues long. CDR3 region: CASSPSSAKNIQYF. As DNA, the CDR3 is TGTGCCAGCAGCCCTAGCTCAGCCAAAAACATTCAGTACTTC.

This clonotype was counted at least ten times. V is TRBV5-1 and J is TRBJ1-1; tentative D call: TRBD1 (5 bases). V shed 4 bases and J shed 0 bases, with 10 bases lying between them. This CDR3 spans 14 amino acids. Germline CDR1 and CDR2: SGHRS and YFSETQ. CDR3 nucleotide sequence: TGCGCCAGCAGCCGGACAAATATGAACACTGAAGCTTTCTTT. Translated: CASSRTNMNTEAFF.

This clonotype was counted many times. The gene calls are TRBV24-1 and TRBJ2-2, with 7 bases that match TRBD2. CDR1 is KGHDR and CDR2 is SFDVKD in the germline V gene. CDR3 length equals 14 residues. V dropped 4 bases and J dropped 6; count of bases not matched to a gene: 4. This chain's CDR3 is CATSDPLAAGELFF. The CDR3 nucleotides are TGTGCCACCAGTGACCCCCTAGCGGCCGGGGAGCTGTTTTTT.

The V and J genes are TRBV6-2 or TRBV6-3 and TRBJ2-5; D remains ambiguous. Germline V gene lookup returns CDR1 MNHEY and CDR2 SVGEGT. Trimming removed 5 bases at V and 5 bases at J, with 15 bases between. The CDR3 has 14 amino acids. The CDR3 DNA sequence: TGTGCCAGCAGTCCGAGCTGGTTAGGGGAGACCCAGTACTTC. The encoded protein is CASSPSWLGETQYF.

V usage is TRBV3-1 and J usage is TRBJ1-1; D uncertain. V was shortened by 5 bases and J by 1 base, with 17 bases between the two germline ends. Germline CDR1 LGHDT, CDR2 YNNKEL (reference sequence). The CDR3 contains 16 residues. CDR3 in amino acids: CASSVLGGGRNTEAFF. The DNA of the CDR3 is TGTGCCAGCAGCGTCCTAGGTGGTGGCCGGAACACTGAAGCTTTCTTT.

The rearrangement joins TRBV28 to TRBJ2-4; 10 bases are a match to TRBD1. The CDR3 spans 15 residues. The junction had 6 bases not matched to a gene; V was cut back by 4 bases and J by 6 bases. CDR1 is MDHEN, CDR2 SYDVKM, per germline. CDR3 DNA sequence: TGTGCCAGCAGTTCGGGGGACAGGGGAGGAAACATTCAGTACTTC. As protein: CASSSGDRGGNIQYF.

The rearrangement uses TRBV10-3 and TRBJ2-2, with a weak D call TRBD1 (6 bases). V was pared by 11 bases and J by 1 base, with 11 bases between. The CDR3 has 13 amino acids. Germline V gene lookup returns CDR1 ENHRY and CDR2 SYGVKD. The CDR3 DNA follows: TGTGCCGCCAGGGGCGTGAACACCGGGGAGCTGTTTTTT. Its protein is CAARGVNTGELFF.

This clonotype was counted many times. The J gene is TRBJ2-7, the V gene TRBV5-1; 7 nucleotides line up with TRBD1. Trimming took 2 bases from V and 0 from J; bases not matched to a gene: 8. Germline CDR1 SGHRS, CDR2 YFSETQ. The CDR3 is 16 amino acids. The CDR3 DNA sequence: TGCGCCAGCAGCTTATTCTGGGACAGAATCTCCTACGAGCAGTACGTC. Residues: CASSLFWDRISYEQYV.

This clonotype came up many times. The rearrangement uses TRBV9 and TRBJ2-3; 8 positions agree with TRBD2. The V segment lost 4 bases and the J segment 1 base; nucleotides outside the gene matches: 5. Germline-derived CDR1 and CDR2 are SGDLS and YYNGEE. The CDR3 runs to 15 residues. CDR3 residues: CASSSSGSGTDTQYF. CDR3 nucleotide sequence: TGTGCCAGCAGCTCTAGCGGGTCGGGCACAGATACGCAGTATTTT. Looking up the rest from reference TRBV9 and TRBJ2-3 gives the full variable domain: DSGVTQTPKHLITATGQRVTLRCSPRSGDLSVYWYQQSLDQGLQFLIQYYNGEERAKGNILERFSAQQFPDLHSELNLSSLELGDSALYFCASSSSGSGTDTQYFGPGTRLTVL.

This clonotype was observed at least ten times. The chain has TRBV11-2 and TRBJ1-5; 7 positions match TRBD1. Trimming at V came to 5 bases and at J to 5 bases, leaving 15 bases not matched to a gene. The germline V gene has CDR1 SGHAT and CDR2 FQNNGV. This CDR3 region has 17 residues. The CDR3 sequence: CASSQGRAGGVHQPQHF. The CDR3 DNA is TGTGCCAGCAGCCAGGGCCGGGCAGGGGGTGTTCATCAGCCCCAGCATTTT.

The chain is built from TRBV6-5 and TRBJ1-2; D perhaps matches TRBD1 (6 bases). The CDR3 length is 12 residues. V dropped 4 bases and J dropped 7 bases, with 10 bases sitting between them. Germline CDR1 reads MNHEY; CDR2 reads SVGAGI. DNA for the CDR3: TGTGCCAGCAGTTCGACAGGTGGTGGCTACACCTTC. Protein sequence: CASSSTGGGYTF.

This chain links TRBV4-1 with TRBJ2-6; D assignment may be TRBD1 or TRBD2 (6 bases each). The germline gives CDR1 MGHRA, CDR2 YSYEKL. The CDR3 contains 18 residues. V was cut by 1 base and J by 0 bases, with 13 bases left in between. The CDR3 DNA follows: TGCGCCAGCAGCCAAGGGGGGGCCAGACACTCTGGGGCCAACGTCCTGACTTTC. Translating gives CASSQGGARHSGANVLTF.

This clonotype has ten or more counts. The chain couples TRBV6-4 to TRBJ2-1, with D unresolved. The CDR3 totals 14 residues. Germline CDR1 reads MRHNA; CDR2 reads SNTAGT. Trimming cost V 4 bases and J 6 bases, with 13 bases left between them. The CDR3 here is CASSGDGEGNEQFF. CDR3 DNA sequence: TGTGCCAGCAGTGGCGACGGCGAAGGCAATGAGCAGTTCTTC.

In this sample, this clonotype turned up a few times. The gene calls are TRBV4-1 and TRBJ2-3; D perhaps matches TRBD1 (5 bases). V was trimmed by 6 bases and J by 6 bases, leaving 25 bases between them. CDR1 MGHRA and CDR2 YSYEKL come from the germline V gene. This CDR3 contains 17 residues. CDR3 nucleotide sequence: TGCGCCAGCAGGCAACGTACCGACAGCGCTTTGACGGATACGCAGTATTTT. Amino acids: CASRQRTDSALTDTQYF.